Listed here are 16 T cell receptor beta chains from one sample, sequenced in a study of CD8 T cells in ankylosing spondylitis. Each CDR3 protein gets one entry after TCRdb re-called the 5' RACE reads with MiXCR. The top ten hold approximately 3.3% of the sample, which has under 150,000 distinct CDR3 sequences, approximately 10% seen once. The sequenced material came from blood, either unsorted or a sorted T cell fraction (not recorded which). The receptors originated from a male donor with ankylosing spondylitis or in good health (not recorded which).

A few counts support this clonotype. The chain employs TRBV7-2 and TRBJ2-7, with 7 bases fitting TRBD1. CDR3 length: 16 amino acids. V was clipped by 1 base and J by 7 bases; unmatched bases: 13. Germline CDR1 and CDR2: SGHTA and FQGNSA. Written as DNA, the CDR3 is TGTGCCAGCAGCTTAGGAGGTCTCAGGGGGATTGGGGAGCAGTACTTC. As protein: CASSLGGLRGIGEQYF.

This clonotype was detected a few times. This chain uses TRBV5-1 with TRBJ2-2; D is perhaps TRBD2 (5 bases). The V end lost 2 bases, the J end lost 7 bases, and 15 bases lay between the germline ends. CDR1 is SGHRS, CDR2 YFSETQ, per germline. CDR3 length: 15 residues. The CDR3 region has the DNA TGCGCCAGCAGCTTAGAGGAGGTGCGCGACGGGGAGCTGTTTTTT. The encoded protein is CASSLEEVRDGELFF.

Only a few counts were recorded for this clonotype. This sequence joins TRBV20-1 and TRBJ2-1, with D possibly matching TRBD2 (5 bases). Germline-derived CDR1 and CDR2 are DFQATT and SNEGSKA (reference sequence). The CDR3 has 12 amino acids. V dropped 3 bases and J dropped 8 bases, with 11 bases sitting between them. The CDR3 DNA is TGCAGTGCTAGGTATTTGAGGGATGAGCAGTTCTTC. As protein: CSARYLRDEQFF.

The CDR3 sequence: CASSFVVGTGELFF. The CDR3 nucleotides are TGTGCCAGCAGCTTTGTGGTTGGCACCGGGGAGCTGTTTTTT. This chain links TRBV7-8 with TRBJ2-2, with D unresolved. Germline CDR1 is SGHVS and CDR2 is FQNEAQ. The V end lost 3 bases, the J end lost 4 bases, and 9 bases lay between the germline ends. The CDR3 is made up of 14 amino acids.

The table lists this clonotype with many counts. The chain joins TRBV5-1 to TRBJ2-2, with a possible D match to TRBD2 (6 bases). V was pared by 0 bases and J by 2 bases, with 8 bases between. The germline CDR1 and CDR2 sequences are SGHRS and YFSETQ. CDR3 length: 15 amino acids. In DNA form, the CDR3 reads TGCGCCAGCAGCTTGGAGCGGGCTAACACCGGGGAGCTGTTTTTT. Protein sequence: CASSLERANTGELFF.

V is TRBV28 and J is TRBJ2-3, with 8 bases fitting TRBD2. The V and J ends lost 6 bases and 3 bases, in that order; junction bases with no gene match: 11. Germline V gene lookup returns CDR1 MDHEN and CDR2 SYDVKM. The length of the CDR3 is 16 residues. The CDR3: CASSPTRAGGTDTQYF. CDR3 nucleotide sequence: TGTGCCAGCAGCCCCACCCGGGCGGGAGGAACAGATACGCAGTATTTT. Using reference TRBV28 and TRBJ2-3 for the parts outside the CDR3, the full variable domain is DVKVTQSSRYLVKRTGEKVFLECVQDMDHENMFWYRQDPGLGLRLIYFSYDVKMKEKGDIPEGYSVSREKKERFSLILESASTNQTSMYLCASSPTRAGGTDTQYFGPGTRLTVL.

This clonotype was picked up many times. The chain links TRBV29-1 to TRBJ1-1; D is unresolved. The CDR3 consists of 11 residues. V was pared by 8 bases and J by 5 bases, with 12 bases between. CDR1 is SQVTM, CDR2 ANQGSEA, per germline. The CDR3 protein is CSFMRVTEAFF. In nucleotides, the CDR3 is TGCAGCTTCATGAGGGTTACTGAAGCTTTCTTT. Full variable domain (outside the CDR3, taken from reference TRBV29-1 and TRBJ1-1): SAVISQKPSRDICQRGTSLTIQCQVDSQVTMMFWYRQQPGQSLTLIATANQGSEATYESGFVIDKFPISRPNLTFSTLTVSNMSPEDSSIYLCSFMRVTEAFFGQGTRLTVV.

This clonotype was counted ten times or more. The chain is built from TRBV5-1 and TRBJ2-1; D gene ambiguous. This CDR3 is built from 14 residues. The germline CDR1 and CDR2 sequences are SGHRS and YFSETQ. Trimming pared 6 bases from V and 1 base from J, leaving 11 bases between. For the CDR3, the DNA is TGCGCCAGCAAACCGGTGTTATCCTACAATGAGCAGTTCTTC. Protein: CASKPVLSYNEQFF. Complete variable domain (other parts from reference TRBV5-1 and TRBJ2-1): KAGVTQTPRYLIKTRGQQVTLSCSPISGHRSVSWYQQTPGQGLQFLFEYFSETQRNKGNFPGRFSGRQFSNSRSEMNVSTLELGDSALYLCASKPVLSYNEQFFGPGTRLTVL.

This clonotype was observed many times. This CDR3 reads CASSPRKRSSTDTQYF. The CDR3 DNA follows: TGTGCCAGCTCACCACGAAAGCGAAGTAGCACAGATACGCAGTATTTT. The gene calls are TRBV18 and TRBJ2-3; D is unclear. Germline V gene data show CDR1 as KGHSH and CDR2 as LQKENI. The CDR3 loop spans 16 amino acids. Trimming shortened V by 1 base and J by 0 bases, and 11 bases separated the two germline ends. Based on the CDR3 plus reference TRBV18 and TRBJ2-3, the full variable domain is NAGVMQNPRHLVRRRGQEARLRCSPMKGHSHVYWYRQLPEEGLKFMVYLQKENIIDESGMPKERFSAEFPKEGPSILRIQQVVRGDSAAYFCASSPRKRSSTDTQYFGPGTRLTVL.

This clonotype showed up many times. The chain combines TRBV20-1 with TRBJ1-6; 7 bases are shared with TRBD1. V dropped 5 bases and J dropped 7; count of bases not matched to a gene: 11. The length of the CDR3 is 15 residues. The germline V gene has CDR1 DFQATT and CDR2 SNEGSKA (reference sequence). The CDR3 DNA reads TGCAGTGCTCCCCCAAAGGGGGCGCGGAATTCACCCCTCCACTTT. It encodes CSAPPKGARNSPLHF.

This clonotype was seen only a few times. V gene TRBV7-9 combines with J gene TRBJ1-2; TRBD1 might be the D (5 bases). Germline CDR1 reads SEHNR; CDR2 reads FQNEAQ (reference sequence). The CDR3 has 14 residues. Trimming took off 5 bases at V and 3 bases at J, with 13 bases between the two ends. The CDR3 region is CASSPRGEDYGYTF. The CDR3 DNA reads as TGTGCCAGCAGCCCCCGGGGGGAAGACTATGGCTACACCTTC.

In regard to this clonotype: A read error is possible here, since a much larger clone lies one base away. V is TRBV5-1 and J is TRBJ2-1; 8 bases agree with TRBD2. The CDR3 is 15 residues long. With 6 bases clipped from V and 7 bases from J, the junction kept 12 bases outside the gene matches. From germline, CDR1 is SGHRS and CDR2 YFSETQ. CDR3 nucleotides: TGCGCCAGCACCGACGGAGGTAGCGGGACGAATGAGCAGTTCTTC. Its protein is CASTDGGSGTNEQFF. The entire variable domain, with the rest obtained from reference TRBV5-1 and TRBJ2-1, is as follows: KAGVTQTPRYLIKTRGQQVTLSCSPISGHRSVSWYQQTPGQGLQFLFEYFSETQRNKGNFPGRFSGRQFSNSRSEMNVSTLELGDSALYLCASTDGGSGTNEQFFGPGTRLTVL.

The rearrangement uses TRBV20-1 and TRBJ2-7; unclear D gene. Germline CDR1 is DFQATT and CDR2 is SNEGSKA (reference sequence). Trimming pared 5 bases from V and 4 bases from J, leaving 18 bases between. The length of the CDR3 is 14 residues. CDR3 coding DNA: TGCAGTGCTCTGGCCCCTGGCAGCTCTTACGAGCAGTACTTC. It specifies CSALAPGSSYEQYF.

This clonotype was seen more than once but under ten times. V gene TRBV20-1 combines with J gene TRBJ1-5; D unresolved. This CDR3 has 14 amino acids. CDR1 is DFQATT and CDR2 is SNEGSKA in the germline V gene (reference sequence). Between the trimmed V and J ends, which lost 3 bases and 2 bases, there was a span of 11 bases. CDR3 in amino acids: CSASRLPGNQPQHF. The CDR3 DNA follows: TGCAGTGCTAGTAGACTTCCTGGCAATCAGCCCCAGCATTTT.

Concerning this clonotype itself: A much larger clonotype is one base distant, so this may be a read error. V usage is TRBV7-9 and J usage is TRBJ2-1, with unresolved D. Germline loops: CDR1 SEHNR, CDR2 FQNEAQ (reference sequence). Trimming stripped 5 bases from V and 4 bases from J, with 9 bases between. The CDR3 is made up of 13 amino acids. The CDR3 DNA reads as TGTGCCAGCAGCCGGCTAGTTTACAATGAGCAGTTCTTC. This encodes CASSRLVYNEQFF.

This clonotype has a count of ten or more. The gene calls are TRBV29-1 and TRBJ1-2; D not certain. V lost 4 bases, J lost 4 bases, and 7 bases lay in between. CDR1 is SQVTM, CDR2 ANQGSEA, per germline. The CDR3 length is 11 residues. CDR3 DNA sequence: TGCAGCGTTGTACGGGTCTATGGCTACACCTTC. Translated: CSVVRVYGYTF.